Listed below are T cell receptor beta chains from one sample, sequenced in a study of T-cell reconstitution after alpha-beta-depleted transplantation in children. Each CDR3 protein gets one entry after TCRdb re-called the PCR reads with MiXCR. Of fewer than 1 million distinct CDR3 sequences listed, roughly 15% are singletons. Sequencing was performed on PBMCs, mostly from graft donor cells, taken 360 days after TCRalphabeta/CD19-depleted stem cell transplant. The receptors shown here come from a male patient younger than 18 who had a stem cell transplant for acute lymphoblastic leukemia, so the T cells may come from the graft donor. Each CDR3 is given with its conserved first and last residue. Each record gives: clone size, J gene, D gene, V gene, CDR3 protein, CDR3 DNA. The D gene is left open where the match is weak. Size values are once, few and many counts, or a class for expanded clones, and some rows have none.

clone size: many; J gene: TRBJ2-2; D gene: -; V gene: TRBV27; CDR3 protein: CASSLSNTGELFF; CDR3 DNA: TGTGCCAGCAGTCTATCGAACACCGGGGAGCTGTTTTTT
clone size: -; J gene: TRBJ2-1; D gene: TRBD2; V gene: TRBV10-2; CDR3 protein: CASSVVGRAYNEQFF; CDR3 DNA: TGCGCCAGCAGTGTTGTCGGGAGGGCCTACAATGAGCAGTTCTTC
clone size: few; J gene: TRBJ2-1; D gene: TRBD2; V gene: TRBV20-1; CDR3 protein: CSARVYGLVKPHEQFF; CDR3 DNA: TGCAGTGCTCGGGTGTATGGACTAGTCAAGCCTCATGAGCAGTTCTTC
clone size: many; J gene: TRBJ2-7; D gene: -; V gene: TRBV5-1; CDR3 protein: CASRGGSSYEQYF; CDR3 DNA: TGCGCCAGCAGAGGAGGGAGCTCCTACGAGCAGTACTTC
clone size: many; J gene: TRBJ2-1; D gene: TRBD2; V gene: TRBV5-1; CDR3 protein: CASSRPGLAGHEQFF; CDR3 DNA: TGCGCCAGCAGCCGGCCGGGACTAGCGGGACATGAGCAGTTCTTC
clone size: few; J gene: TRBJ2-3; D gene: TRBD2; V gene: TRBV11-1; CDR3 protein: CASSQFLSGGGPTDTQYF; CDR3 DNA: TGTGCCAGCAGCCAGTTCCTCTCGGGGGGAGGGCCGACAGATACGCAGTATTTT
clone size: few; J gene: TRBJ2-3; D gene: TRBD2; V gene: TRBV11-2; CDR3 protein: CASSNSLAGRGDTQYF; CDR3 DNA: TGTGCCAGCAGCAATTCCTTAGCGGGAAGGGGAGATACGCAGTATTTT
clone size: many; J gene: TRBJ2-3; D gene: TRBD2; V gene: TRBV5-6; CDR3 protein: CASSLEFGTSGTDTQYF; CDR3 DNA: TGTGCCAGCAGCTTGGAGTTCGGGACTAGCGGCACAGATACGCAGTATTTT
clone size: -; J gene: TRBJ2-3; D gene: -; V gene: TRBV7-2; CDR3 protein: CASRFPKAGADTQYF; CDR3 DNA: TGTGCCAGCAGGTTCCCTAAGGCCGGAGCAGATACGCAGTATTTT
clone size: few; J gene: TRBJ2-1; D gene: TRBD2; V gene: TRBV5-6; CDR3 protein: CASSLESSGSIGNEQFF; CDR3 DNA: TGTGCCAGCAGCTTGGAATCTAGCGGGAGTATAGGGAATGAGCAGTTCTTC
clone size: -; J gene: TRBJ1-1; D gene: -; V gene: TRBV7-3; CDR3 protein: CASSGQRNTEAFF; CDR3 DNA: TGTGCCAGCAGCGGACAGAGGAACACTGAAGCTTTCTTT
clone size: -; J gene: TRBJ1-1; D gene: -; V gene: TRBV29-1; CDR3 protein: CSVERHNTEAFF; CDR3 DNA: TGCAGCGTTGAACGCCATAACACTGAAGCTTTCTTT
clone size: once; J gene: TRBJ1-5; D gene: -; V gene: TRBV4-2; CDR3 protein: CASSQGGGRRNQPQHF; CDR3 DNA: TGTGCCAGCAGCCAAGGTGGGGGTCGGCGCAATCAGCCCCAGCATTTT
clone size: -; J gene: TRBJ2-3; D gene: TRBD1; V gene: TRBV24-1; CDR3 protein: CATVRAETGQGAIDTQYF; CDR3 DNA: TGTGCCACCGTTCGAGCAGAGACCGGGCAGGGGGCGATAGATACGCAGTATTTT
clone size: few; J gene: TRBJ2-5; D gene: -; V gene: TRBV5-1; CDR3 protein: CASSLAGTQRGETQYF; CDR3 DNA: TGCGCCAGCAGCTTGGCCGGGACCCAAAGGGGGGAGACCCAGTACTTC
clone size: many; J gene: TRBJ2-7; D gene: -; V gene: TRBV20-1; CDR3 protein: CSARSSFYEQYF; CDR3 DNA: TGCAGTGCTAGAAGCAGCTTCTACGAGCAGTACTTC
clone size: few; J gene: TRBJ2-1; D gene: TRBD2; V gene: TRBV4-1; CDR3 protein: CASSQRLADNEQFF; CDR3 DNA: TGCGCCAGCAGCCAACGGCTAGCGGACAATGAGCAGTTCTTC
clone size: few; J gene: TRBJ1-3; D gene: TRBD1; V gene: TRBV29-1; CDR3 protein: CSVRPGGGNTIYF; CDR3 DNA: TGCAGCGTTCGCCCAGGGGGAGGAAACACCATATATTTT
clone size: few; J gene: TRBJ2-6; D gene: -; V gene: TRBV5-1; CDR3 protein: CASSLSLRDSGANVLTF; CDR3 DNA: TGCGCCAGCAGCTTGTCCTTACGCGACTCTGGGGCCAACGTCCTGACTTTC
clone size: few; J gene: TRBJ2-7; D gene: -; V gene: TRBV3-1; CDR3 protein: CASSQVFLGLRRQDEQYF; CDR3 DNA: TGTGCCAGCAGCCAGGTCTTTCTTGGACTACGGCGTCAGGACGAGCAGTACTTC
clone size: few; J gene: TRBJ2-1; D gene: TRBD2; V gene: TRBV12-3/TRBV12-4; CDR3 protein: CASSPGLAYYSYNEQFF; CDR3 DNA: TGTGCCAGCAGTCCCGGACTAGCTTACTACTCCTACAATGAGCAGTTCTTC
clone size: -; J gene: TRBJ2-1; D gene: TRBD2; V gene: TRBV24-1; CDR3 protein: CATSDFGGGINEQFF; CDR3 DNA: TGTGCCACCAGTGATTTCGGCGGGGGGATCAATGAGCAGTTCTTC
clone size: few; J gene: TRBJ2-3; D gene: -; V gene: TRBV11-2; CDR3 protein: CASSLGSWGDGADTQYF; CDR3 DNA: TGTGCCAGCAGCTTAGGTTCATGGGGGGACGGAGCAGATACGCAGTATTTT
clone size: few; J gene: TRBJ2-5; D gene: -; V gene: TRBV7-9; CDR3 protein: CASSLGLAVPQETQYF; CDR3 DNA: TGTGCCAGCAGCTTAGGCCTAGCAGTACCCCAAGAGACCCAGTACTTC
clone size: -; J gene: TRBJ1-6; D gene: TRBD1; V gene: TRBV12-3/TRBV12-4; CDR3 protein: CASSPGQGLSHSGSPLHF; CDR3 DNA: TGTGCCAGCAGTCCGGGACAGGGTTTATCTCATTCGGGTTCACCCCTCCACTTT
clone size: few; J gene: TRBJ2-3; D gene: -; V gene: TRBV5-1; CDR3 protein: CASSLDKRTDTQYF; CDR3 DNA: TGCGCCAGCAGCTTGGATAAAAGGACAGATACGCAGTATTTT
clone size: -; J gene: TRBJ2-1; D gene: -; V gene: TRBV6-5; CDR3 protein: CASKFGAEQFF; CDR3 DNA: TGTGCCAGCAAATTCGGGGCTGAGCAGTTCTTC
clone size: -; J gene: TRBJ2-1; D gene: TRBD2; V gene: TRBV12-3/TRBV12-4; CDR3 protein: CASITPGLADPEQFF; CDR3 DNA: TGTGCCAGCATAACCCCGGGACTAGCGGACCCCGAGCAGTTCTTC
clone size: -; J gene: TRBJ2-1; D gene: -; V gene: TRBV7-3; CDR3 protein: CASSRTSINEQFF; CDR3 DNA: TGTGCCAGCAGCCGTACCTCAATCAATGAGCAGTTCTTC
clone size: few; J gene: TRBJ1-2; D gene: -; V gene: TRBV20-1; CDR3 protein: CSAGTVSNYGYTF; CDR3 DNA: TGCAGTGCTGGGACGGTTTCTAACTATGGCTACACCTTC
clone size: few; J gene: TRBJ2-4; D gene: -; V gene: TRBV5-1; CDR3 protein: CASSLALRNRVGDIQYF; CDR3 DNA: TGCGCCAGCAGCTTGGCCCTGAGAAATAGGGTTGGGGACATTCAGTACTTC
clone size: few; J gene: TRBJ2-2; D gene: -; V gene: TRBV29-1; CDR3 protein: CSVAGTLNTGELFF; CDR3 DNA: TGCAGCGTTGCCGGGACTCTGAACACCGGGGAGCTGTTTTTT
clone size: few; J gene: TRBJ2-7; D gene: -; V gene: TRBV7-3; CDR3 protein: CASSLQGGDEQYF; CDR3 DNA: TGTGCCAGCAGCTTACAGGGCGGGGACGAGCAGTACTTC
clone size: few; J gene: TRBJ2-3; D gene: TRBD2; V gene: TRBV6-1; CDR3 protein: CASSWTSGRADTQYF; CDR3 DNA: TGTGCCAGCAGCTGGACTAGCGGGAGAGCGGATACGCAGTATTTT
clone size: -; J gene: TRBJ1-2; D gene: -; V gene: TRBV11-2; CDR3 protein: CASSLPPTGYGYTF; CDR3 DNA: TGTGCCAGCAGCTTACCCCCTACAGGGTATGGCTACACCTTC
clone size: -; J gene: TRBJ2-7; D gene: -; V gene: TRBV4-1; CDR3 protein: CASSHEYRDLQYF; CDR3 DNA: TGCGCCAGCAGCCACGAATACCGGGACCTGCAGTACTTC
clone size: -; J gene: TRBJ2-7; D gene: TRBD1; V gene: TRBV12-3/TRBV12-4; CDR3 protein: CASSQPGQEINEQYF; CDR3 DNA: TGTGCCAGCAGCCAACCGGGACAGGAAATCAACGAGCAGTACTTC
clone size: -; J gene: TRBJ2-1; D gene: TRBD2; V gene: TRBV5-1; CDR3 protein: CASSASWGLADNEQFF; CDR3 DNA: TGCGCCAGCAGCGCTAGTTGGGGACTAGCGGACAATGAGCAGTTCTTC
clone size: many; J gene: TRBJ2-7; D gene: TRBD1; V gene: TRBV29-1; CDR3 protein: CSAGQAYEQYF; CDR3 DNA: TGCAGTGCGGGACAGGCCTACGAGCAGTACTTC
clone size: -; J gene: TRBJ2-5; D gene: TRBD1; V gene: TRBV6-5; CDR3 protein: CASSSPGQGPETQYF; CDR3 DNA: TGTGCCAGCAGTTCCCCGGGACAGGGACCTGAGACCCAGTACTTC
clone size: many; J gene: TRBJ2-2; D gene: -; V gene: TRBV12-3/TRBV12-4; CDR3 protein: CASSLGPISPGELFF; CDR3 DNA: TGTGCCAGCAGTTTGGGGCCAATTAGTCCCGGGGAGCTGTTTTTT
clone size: -; J gene: TRBJ2-3; D gene: -; V gene: TRBV7-3; CDR3 protein: CASSDNERFGDTQYF; CDR3 DNA: TGTGCCAGCAGCGATAACGAGCGGTTCGGCGATACGCAGTATTTT
clone size: -; J gene: TRBJ2-1; D gene: TRBD2; V gene: TRBV5-1; CDR3 protein: CASSALAGRFNEQFF; CDR3 DNA: TGCGCCAGCTCGGCTCTAGCGGGAAGGTTCAATGAGCAGTTCTTC
clone size: few; J gene: TRBJ1-1; D gene: -; V gene: TRBV29-1; CDR3 protein: CSVAPREGYTEAFF; CDR3 DNA: TGCAGCGTTGCTCCCAGGGAGGGGTACACTGAAGCTTTCTTT
clone size: -; J gene: TRBJ2-1; D gene: TRBD2; V gene: TRBV7-9; CDR3 protein: CASSKWPSGHNEQFF; CDR3 DNA: TGTGCCAGCAGTAAGTGGCCTAGCGGACACAATGAGCAGTTCTTC
clone size: -; J gene: TRBJ2-2; D gene: TRBD1; V gene: TRBV25-1; CDR3 protein: CASSDGTDYTGELFF; CDR3 DNA: TGTGCCAGCAGTGATGGGACAGATTACACCGGGGAGCTGTTTTTT
clone size: few; J gene: TRBJ1-5; D gene: -; V gene: TRBV25-1; CDR3 protein: CASSIRGPGPSTNQPQHF; CDR3 DNA: TGTGCCAGCAGTATCCGGGGGCCAGGGCCCTCAACCAATCAGCCCCAGCATTTT
clone size: -; J gene: TRBJ1-5; D gene: -; V gene: TRBV12-3/TRBV12-4; CDR3 protein: CASRGTPENWEPQHF; CDR3 DNA: TGTGCCAGCAGGGGGACTCCGGAGAACTGGGAGCCCCAGCATTTT
clone size: few; J gene: TRBJ2-3; D gene: -; V gene: TRBV5-5; CDR3 protein: CASSLDRVHTDTQYF; CDR3 DNA: TGTGCCAGCAGCTTGGACAGGGTACACACAGATACGCAGTATTTT
clone size: few; J gene: TRBJ2-1; D gene: TRBD2; V gene: TRBV5-1; CDR3 protein: CASSPGLAPLMWQFF; CDR3 DNA: TGCGCCAGCAGCCCGGGACTAGCGCCACTCATGTGGCAGTTCTTC
clone size: few; J gene: TRBJ2-5; D gene: -; V gene: TRBV12-3/TRBV12-4; CDR3 protein: CASSLKGTETQYF; CDR3 DNA: TGTGCCAGCAGTTTAAAGGGCACGGAGACCCAGTACTTC
clone size: -; J gene: TRBJ2-7; D gene: TRBD2; V gene: TRBV12-3/TRBV12-4; CDR3 protein: CTFSRSGLAGVGYEQYF; CDR3 DNA: TGTACCTTCTCCCGATCCGGACTAGCGGGAGTTGGGTACGAGCAGTACTTC
clone size: many; J gene: TRBJ2-7; D gene: TRBD2; V gene: TRBV5-1; CDR3 protein: CASSSYGGIGPYEQYF; CDR3 DNA: TGCGCCAGCAGCTCATACGGGGGGATAGGGCCCTACGAGCAGTACTTC
clone size: few; J gene: TRBJ2-1; D gene: TRBD2; V gene: TRBV15; CDR3 protein: CATSLSGRAHEQFF; CDR3 DNA: TGTGCCACCAGCCTTAGCGGGAGGGCCCATGAGCAGTTCTTC